The present entry profiles one T cell receptor (beta chain) with its context. The antigen remains unidentified. An end of the junction does not agree with germline; a read error may underlie this. The record originates from a study of cytomegalovirus exposure and HLA in healthy donors. Study-wide context: The 95 to 150 validation repertoires used a platform that matched the one used for the 500 to 700 first-cohort repertoires, as a later analysis reported. Findings and limits, study-wide: Rare sequences made up most TCRs, while some public TCRs were found in many donors.

The method was immunoSEQ multiplex PCR; TCRdb's version includes in-frame clones alone and lacks a portion of them. This sample has 150,000 to 200,000 clones, with 85% to 90% found just once. This CDR3 comprises 16 residues. The germline CDR1 and CDR2 sequences are SNHLY and FYNNEI. The specimen sequenced was PBMCs. The chain uses TRBV2 and TRBJ1-5; unclear D gene. The sequence came from a woman aged 30 to 39 in good health and CMV-seronegative. Here the CDR3 reads CANSPPAGSGHQPQHF. In DNA, the CDR3 is TGTGCCAACAGTCCACCCGCCGGCAGTGGGCATCAGCCCCAGCATTTT. The whole variable domain, remainder taken from reference TRBV2 and TRBJ1-5, is EPEVTQTPSHQVTQMGQEVILRCVPISNHLYFYWYRQILGQKVEFLVSFYNNEISEKSEIFDDQFSVERPDGSNFTLKIRSTKLEDSAMYFCANSPPAGSGHQPQHFGDGTRLSIL.